Presented here are 23 T cell receptor beta chains from one specimen sequenced in a study of T cells in Graves' hyperthyroidism and ophthalmopathy. Template material for amplifying TCR beta CDR3 regions consisted of RNA transcripts. First-round RT-PCR targeting the TCR CDR3 was performed with the HTBI primer set. TCRdb ran MiXCR on the multiplex PCR reads and lists one entry per CDR3 protein. The data show hundreds of thousands of distinct CDR3 sequences, with 35% to 45% seen just once and about 9% held by the top ten. The source material was blood. These receptor sequences come from a man between 18 and 35 years old with Graves' hyperthyroidism.

The sample holds many counts of this clonotype. The V and J genes are TRBV2 and TRBJ2-7; D might be TRBD2 (6 bases). Germline V gene sequence: CDR1 SNHLY, CDR2 FYNNEI. This CDR3 comprises 15 residues. Trimming left V 5 bases short and J 0 bases short, with 14 bases between. The CDR3 DNA reads as TGTGCCAGCAGTTCGGCGGGGCTTATCTCCTACGAGCAGTACTTC. Amino acids: CASSSAGLISYEQYF.

The V gene is TRBV14, the J gene TRBJ1-4; D may be TRBD1 (5 bases). The V and J ends lost 3 bases and 5 bases respectively, with 13 bases between them. Germline V gene lookup returns CDR1 SGHDN and CDR2 FVKESK. The length of the CDR3 is 15 residues. The CDR3 DNA reads as TGTGCCAGCAGCCACCTGGGCAGGGAGAATGAAAAACTGTTTTTT. Protein: CASSHLGRENEKLFF.

The J gene is TRBJ1-5, the V gene TRBV20-1; possibly TRBD1 for D (6 bases). Germline assignment: CDR1 DFQATT and CDR2 SNEGSKA (reference sequence). V lost 6 bases and J 0 bases, leaving 15 bases between the germline ends. CDR3 length equals 15 residues. CDR3 in DNA: TGCAGTGCCCTCAGGGGCGATTATAGCAATCAGCCCCAGCATTTT. It translates to CSALRGDYSNQPQHF.

The rearrangement joins TRBV7-9 to TRBJ1-1, with unresolved D. The CDR3 spans 11 residues. Germline CDR1 and CDR2: SEHNR and FQNEAQ (reference sequence). V lost 5 bases, J lost 10 bases, and 11 bases lay in between. CDR3 sequence: CASSVEVGAFF. The CDR3 DNA sequence: TGTGCCAGCAGCGTAGAGGTCGGAGCTTTCTTT.

This clonotype has more than one count but fewer than ten. This chain joins TRBV5-6 and TRBJ2-7; D not resolved. This CDR3 has 14 residues. The germline V and J ends were trimmed by 2 bases and 1 base, with 10 bases remaining between them. The germline gives CDR1 SGHDT, CDR2 YYEEEE. CDR3 amino acids: CASSFLGESYEQYF. The CDR3 coding sequence is TGTGCCAGCAGCTTCCTAGGAGAATCCTACGAGCAGTACTTC.

CDR3 in DNA: TGCAGCGTTGTCGCTAGCGGGACCGGGGAGCTGTTTTTT. Protein: CSVVASGTGELFF. The V gene is TRBV29-1, the J gene TRBJ2-2, with 8 bases lining up with TRBD2. Trimming cost V 4 bases and J 5 bases; bases outside gene matches: 3. CDR1 and CDR2 (germline): SQVTM, ANQGSEA. CDR3 size: 13 residues.

In its sample, this clonotype was seen many times. CDR3 protein: CATSRERDLGYTF. CDR3 nucleotide sequence: TGTGCCACCAGCAGAGAAAGGGATCTCGGCTACACCTTC. The chain has TRBV15 and TRBJ1-2; unclear D gene. The germline CDR1 and CDR2 sequences are LNHNV and YYDKDF (reference sequence). CDR3 length: 13 amino acids. The V end lost 0 bases, the J end lost 8 bases, and 10 bases lay between the germline ends. The variable domain in full, completed from reference TRBV15 and TRBJ1-2, reads DAMVIQNPRYQVTQFGKPVTLSCSQTLNHNVMYWYQQKSSQAPKLLFHYYDKDFNNEADTPDNFQSRRPNTSFCFLDIRSPGLGDTAMYLCATSRERDLGYTFGSGTRLTVV.

The chain uses TRBV4-2 and TRBJ1-4; 12 nucleotides match TRBD1. Germline CDR1 and CDR2: LGHNA and YNFKEQ. The CDR3 runs 16 residues. V trimming: 4 bases; J trimming: 7 bases; junction bases outside the gene matches: 7. CDR3: CASSPGQGAGVEKLFF. The CDR3 coding sequence is TGTGCCAGCAGCCCGGGACAGGGGGCGGGTGTTGAAAAACTGTTTTTT.

V and J are TRBV19 and TRBJ1-2; 9 bases agree with TRBD1. Looked up from germline, CDR1 is LNHDA and CDR2 is SQIVND (reference sequence). The CDR3 extends over 13 amino acids. The ends lost 7 bases at V and 6 bases at J; junction bases unmatched: 6. As DNA, the CDR3 is TGTGCCAGTACCCCGGGACAGGGTGATGGCTACACCTTC. Translated: CASTPGQGDGYTF.

This clonotype was counted once. The rearrangement links TRBV7-9 to TRBJ2-7, with 8 bases matching TRBD1. The V gene end was trimmed by 8 bases and the J gene end by 2 bases; junction bases not matched to a gene: 14. Germline assignment: CDR1 SEHNR and CDR2 FQNEAQ (reference sequence). The CDR3 totals 16 residues. The DNA for the CDR3 is TGTGCCAGCCCCCTTCGGGACAGGACCACCCCCTACGAGCAGTACTTC. Amino acids: CASPLRDRTTPYEQYF.

This clonotype has a count of ten or more. V usage is TRBV4-3 and J usage is TRBJ1-1, with D hard to call. Germline lookup yields CDR1 LGHNA and CDR2 YSLEER. The CDR3 consists of 14 residues. Trimming left V 0 bases short and J 1 base short, with 6 bases between. The CDR3 coding sequence is TGCGCCAGCAGCCAAGATCCGAGGAACACTGAAGCTTTCTTT. Translating gives CASSQDPRNTEAFF.

This clonotype has more than one count but fewer than ten. The gene calls are TRBV2 and TRBJ1-6; D gene uncertain. Germline CDR1 SNHLY, CDR2 FYNNEI. The CDR3 extends over 17 amino acids. Trimming took off 5 bases at V and 5 bases at J, with 19 bases between the two ends. The DNA of the CDR3 is TGTGCCAGCAGTTTTTCCCCGTATGGCGGAGATAATTCACCCCTCCACTTT. It specifies CASSFSPYGGDNSPLHF.

Only a few counts were recorded for this clonotype. The chain joins TRBV9 to TRBJ2-7; D may match TRBD1 or TRBD2 (5 bases each). The CDR3 has 14 amino acids. Germline CDR1 reads SGDLS; CDR2 reads YYNGEE. V shed 4 bases and J shed 1 base, with 12 bases lying between them. CDR3 coding DNA: TGTGCCAGCAGCCCTAGGGACGTGTCCTACGAGCAGTACTTC. Amino acids: CASSPRDVSYEQYF.

In the case of this clonotype: Its ends do not fully match the called genes, so a read error is possible. The rearrangement links TRBV20-1 to TRBJ2-5, with 12 bases identical to TRBD2. CDR3 length equals 14 residues. Germline CDR1 reads DFQATT; CDR2 reads SNEGSKA (reference sequence). This chain's CDR3 is CSATLTSGSETQCF. The CDR3 DNA reads as TGCAGTGCTACCCTGACTAGCGGGAGTGAGACCCAGTGCTTC.

A note on this clonotype: Possible read error: a much larger clone is one base away. CDR3 amino acids: CAISFTGQVTEQYF. CDR3 DNA sequence: TGTGCCATCAGCTTCACCGGACAGGTCACCGAGCAGTACTTC. This chain connects TRBV10-3 to TRBJ2-7, with 7 bases fitting TRBD1. J lost 6 bases, V lost 6 bases, and 11 bases had no gene match. CDR1 and CDR2 from the germline V gene are ENHRY and SYGVKD. This CDR3 is 14 amino acids long.

V and J are TRBV12-5 and TRBJ2-5; D is unresolved. Between the trimmed V and J ends, which lost 1 base and 5 bases, there was a span of 8 bases. Germline V CDR1 and CDR2: LGHNT, FRNRAP. The CDR3 loop spans 13 amino acids. The CDR3 DNA is TGTGCTAGTGGTTTGGCTGGAATTGAGACCCAGTACTTC. This gives the protein CASGLAGIETQYF. The whole variable domain, filled in from reference TRBV12-5 and TRBJ2-5, reads DARVTQTPRHKVTEMGQEVTMRCQPILGHNTVFWYRQTMMQGLELLAYFRNRAPLDDSGMPKDRFSAEMPDATLATLKIQPSEPRDSAVYFCASGLAGIETQYFGPGTRLLVL.

This rearrangement joins TRBV5-1 to TRBJ2-5; 11 nucleotides match TRBD2. Germline loops: CDR1 SGHRS, CDR2 YFSETQ. The length of the CDR3 is 14 residues. V lost 3 bases to trimming and J lost 9 bases; unmatched junction nucleotides: 7. The CDR3 is CASSSTSSGGPQYF. The CDR3 region has the DNA TGCGCCAGCAGCTCTACGTCTAGCGGGGGGCCCCAGTACTTC.

On this clonotype itself: A much larger clone lies one base from this, so it may be a read error. The chain is built from TRBV10-2 and TRBJ2-5; D perhaps matches TRBD2 (7 bases). The germline gives CDR1 WSHSY, CDR2 SAAADI. The CDR3 runs 15 residues. CDR3 amino acids: CASSLPSGGGETRYF. CDR3 nucleotides: TGCGCCAGCAGCCTCCCTAGCGGAGGGGGAGAGACCCGGTACTTC.

Note on this clonotype: This may be a read error, as it is one base from a much larger clone. The chain links TRBV29-1 to TRBJ2-7, with TRBD1 as a possible D gene (6 bases). V was pared by 2 bases and J by 9 bases, with 17 bases between. Germline values: CDR1 SQVTM, CDR2 ANQGSEA. This CDR3 is 13 amino acids long. CDR3 amino acids: CSVERPAGGGQYF. The CDR3 nucleotides are TGCAGCGTTGAACGTCCGGCTGGGGGCGGGCAGTACTTC.

This clonotype was counted ten times or more. This may arise from a read error, as a much more abundant clone is one base away. For the CDR3, the DNA is TGTGCCAGCATCTACGAGCAGTACTTC. It encodes CASIYEQYF. This chain links TRBV9 with TRBJ2-7; D remains unclear. CDR3 length equals 9 residues. CDR1 is SGDLS, CDR2 YYNGEE, per germline. The ends were cut back, 6 bases at V and 3 bases at J, with 1 base in the middle.

This clonotype showed up many times. V and J are TRBV25-1 and TRBJ1-2; D possibly corresponds to TRBD1 (6 bases). Looked up from germline, CDR1 is MGHDK and CDR2 is SYGVNS. The CDR3 is made up of 15 amino acids. The V end lost 5 bases, the J end lost 3 bases, and 16 bases lay between the germline ends. For the CDR3, the DNA is TGTGCCAGCAGTCCCCTGGGGGCGAAGGACTATGGCTACACCTTC. It yields the protein CASSPLGAKDYGYTF.

The chain couples TRBV9 to TRBJ1-6; D may be TRBD1 (6 bases). The CDR3 has 17 amino acids. The V end lost 0 bases, the J end lost 7 bases, and 17 bases lay between the germline ends. CDR1 and CDR2 from the germline V gene are SGDLS and YYNGEE. CDR3 sequence: CASSVAAKGGGNSPLHF. CDR3 sequence (DNA): TGTGCCAGCAGCGTAGCCGCAAAAGGGGGGGGAAATTCACCCCTCCACTTT.

This clonotype showed up just a few times. This rearrangement joins TRBV7-2 to TRBJ1-2, with D tentatively TRBD1 (6 bases). The CDR3 contains 15 residues. The germline V gene encodes CDR1 SGHTA and CDR2 FQGNSA. The V end lost 1 base, the J end lost 0 bases, and 9 bases lay between the germline ends. The DNA for the CDR3 is TGTGCCAGCAGCTTAGACAGGGTTACTAACTATGGCTACACCTTC. It codes for CASSLDRVTNYGYTF.